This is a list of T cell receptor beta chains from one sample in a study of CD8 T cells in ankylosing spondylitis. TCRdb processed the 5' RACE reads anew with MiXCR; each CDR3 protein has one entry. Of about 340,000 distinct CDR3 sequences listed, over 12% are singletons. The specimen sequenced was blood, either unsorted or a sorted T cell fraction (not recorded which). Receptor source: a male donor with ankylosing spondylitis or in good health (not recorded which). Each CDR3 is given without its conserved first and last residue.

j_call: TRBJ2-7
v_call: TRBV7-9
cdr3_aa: ASSLGRESSYEQY

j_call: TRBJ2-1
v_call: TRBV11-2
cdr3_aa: ASSLDRDNEQF

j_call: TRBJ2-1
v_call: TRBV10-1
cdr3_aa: ASSESRSSGINEQF

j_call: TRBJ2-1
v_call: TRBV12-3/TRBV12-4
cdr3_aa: ASSFGAVGTENEQF

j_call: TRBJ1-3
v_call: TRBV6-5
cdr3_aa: ASSSWTGAGNTIY

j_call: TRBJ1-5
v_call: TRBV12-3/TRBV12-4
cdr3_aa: ASSFRRGQPQH

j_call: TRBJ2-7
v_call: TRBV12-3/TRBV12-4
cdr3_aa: ASSFSAGEGEQY

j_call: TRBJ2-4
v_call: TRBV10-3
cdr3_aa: AISESDWAETKNIQY

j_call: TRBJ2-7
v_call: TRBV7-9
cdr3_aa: ASSPLGGRAYEQY

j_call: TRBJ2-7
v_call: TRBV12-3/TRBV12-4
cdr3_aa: ASSLADYEQY

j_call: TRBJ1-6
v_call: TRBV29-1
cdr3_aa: SVGQGYNSPLH

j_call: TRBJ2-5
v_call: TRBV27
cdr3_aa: ASSLGLPTGVGETQY

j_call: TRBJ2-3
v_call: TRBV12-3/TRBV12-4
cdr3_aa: ASSFDRDFLGTDTQY

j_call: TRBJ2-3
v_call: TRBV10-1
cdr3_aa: ASRAGTRATDTQY

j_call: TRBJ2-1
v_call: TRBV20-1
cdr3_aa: SARDGGYIRNEQF

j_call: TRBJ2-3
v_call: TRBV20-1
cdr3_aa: SAPAGALSTDTQY

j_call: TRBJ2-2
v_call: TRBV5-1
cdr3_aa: ASSFWENTGELF

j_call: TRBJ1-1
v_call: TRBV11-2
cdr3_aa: ASSFGQLINTEAF

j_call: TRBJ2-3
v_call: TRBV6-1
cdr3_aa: ASSEAHGRGDTQY

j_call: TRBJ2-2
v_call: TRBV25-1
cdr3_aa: ASSNIGLNTGELF

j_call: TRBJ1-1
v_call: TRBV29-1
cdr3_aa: SVEEGGGGAF

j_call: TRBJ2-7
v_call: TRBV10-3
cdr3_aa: AISEWPDGSYEQY